A single sample gave rise to the 9 T cell receptor beta chains below, sequenced in a study of blood T cells in healthy people across ages. A J-beta primer mix and a sample-barcoded 5' primer were used in a second PCR of about 7 to 11 cycles. TCRdb independently ran MiXCR on the 5' RACE reads; one entry per CDR3 protein. The sample lists fewer than 1 million distinct CDR3 sequences; around two fifths were seen once. The specimen was blood. The receptors stem from a man aged 55 to 70 in good health.

The genes are TRBV4-3 and TRBJ1-2; D may be TRBD1 (5 bases). There are 15 residues in the CDR3. CDR1 and CDR2 from the germline V gene are LGHNA and YSLEER. With 3 bases removed from V and 0 bases from J, the gap between germline ends came to 11 bases. CDR3 residues: CASSHKDRSNYGYTF. The CDR3 nucleotides read TGCGCCAGCAGCCACAAAGACAGATCTAACTATGGCTACACCTTC.

The chain links TRBV20-1 to TRBJ2-1, with 11 bases identical to TRBD2. V shed 6 bases and J 0 bases; nucleotides not matched to a gene: 10. Germline V CDR1 and CDR2: DFQATT, SNEGSKA (reference sequence). This CDR3 contains 17 residues. CDR3 coding DNA: TGCAGTGCCACCGGGACTAGCGGCCTCAGCTCCTACAATGAGCAGTTCTTC. Translating it yields CSATGTSGLSSYNEQFF.

This clonotype was detected a few times. The V and J genes are TRBV20-1 and TRBJ2-3; tentatively, D is TRBD1 or TRBD2 (5 bases each). Germline CDR1 reads DFQATT; CDR2 reads SNEGSKA (reference sequence). The CDR3 runs 13 residues. The ends were cut back, 6 bases at V and 3 bases at J, with 13 bases in the middle. Here the CDR3 reads CSARWGRTDTQYF. CDR3 DNA: TGCAGTGCCAGGTGGGGACGAACAGATACGCAGTATTTT.

This chain uses TRBV6-2 or TRBV6-3 with TRBJ2-4; 7 nucleotides match TRBD1. The J call is uncertain, as TRBJ2-7 better fits the DNA end. Looked up from germline, CDR1 is MNHEY and CDR2 is SVGEGT. The CDR3 length is 14 residues. CDR3 coding DNA: TGTGCCAGCAGCCCTTACCGACAGGGCTACGAGCAGTACTTC. This codes for CASSPYRQGYEQYF.

J is TRBJ1-6 and V is TRBV6-5; D gene ambiguous. Looked up from germline, CDR1 is MNHEY and CDR2 is SVGAGI. This CDR3 is built from 14 residues. Trimming took 7 bases from V and 5 from J, leaving 12 bases between them. CDR3 sequence (DNA): TGTGCCAGCACTTGGGGAACACATAATTCACCCCTCCACTTT. It is translated as CASTWGTHNSPLHF.

The rearrangement links TRBV30 to TRBJ1-6; no clear D gene. Germline loops: CDR1 GTSNPN, CDR2 SVGIG (reference sequence). Trimming removed 0 bases at V and 10 bases at J, with 10 bases between. The CDR3 is made up of 13 amino acids. CDR3 protein: CAWSVDERSPLHF. The DNA of the CDR3 is TGTGCCTGGAGTGTAGATGAACGGTCACCCCTCCACTTT.

The chain carries TRBV10-3 and TRBJ1-2; a possible D gene is TRBD1 (5 bases). This CDR3 comprises 15 residues. The ends were cut back, 4 bases at V and 5 bases at J, with 17 bases in the middle. Germline V lookup: CDR1 ENHRY, CDR2 SYGVKD. CDR3 amino acids: CAISAFTGDSYGYTF. CDR3 DNA: TGTGCCATCAGTGCCTTCACGGGAGACAGTTATGGCTACACCTTC.

This clonotype was counted a few times. The chain carries TRBV7-9 and TRBJ1-1, with a weak D call TRBD1 (5 bases). Germline V gene sequence: CDR1 SEHNR, CDR2 FQNEAQ (reference sequence). V lost 5 bases, J lost 6 bases, and 28 bases lay in between. The CDR3 is 18 residues long. CDR3 loop: CASSPVLRGQGNSAEAFF. The DNA of the CDR3 is TGTGCCAGCAGCCCGGTACTGCGTGGGCAGGGCAATAGCGCTGAAGCTTTCTTT.

This clonotype has only a few counts. The chain carries TRBV12-3 or TRBV12-4 and TRBJ2-7; D perhaps matches TRBD1 (6 bases). The CDR3 length is 13 residues. Trimming removed 5 bases at V and 2 bases at J, with 10 bases between. Here the CDR3 DNA reads TGTGCCAGCAGTGCGGACAGCCCCTACGAGCAGTACTTC. Its protein is CASSADSPYEQYF.